This is a list of T cell receptor beta chains from one sample in a study of blood T cells in healthy people across ages. A single record per CDR3 protein comes from TCRdb applying MiXCR to the 5' RACE reads. Among 650,000 to 1,000,000 distinct CDR3 sequences listed, around 36% were seen once. Sequencing used blood. These receptors were obtained from a young man in good health. Both conserved end residues are part of each CDR3. A D gene is named only where the DNA matches it firmly. Rows may omit the clone size; those that give it use once, few, many or a size class.

clone size	V gene	D gene	J gene	CDR3 protein	CDR3 DNA
.	TRBV20-1	.	TRBJ1-2	CSAREPSGRSYGYTF	TGCAGTGCTAGAGAACCTTCAGGGAGGAGCTATGGCTACACCTTC
few	TRBV6-5	TRBD1	TRBJ1-2	CASRGGTGSNYGYTF	TGTGCCAGCAGAGGAGGGACAGGAAGTAACTATGGCTACACCTTC
.	TRBV15	TRBD1	TRBJ1-4	CAASRDGGRGLTNEKLFF	TGTGCCGCCAGCAGAGATGGGGGCAGGGGGCTAACTAATGAAAAACTGTTTTTT
.	TRBV20-1	.	TRBJ1-2	CSPGGQYGYTF	TGCAGTCCCGGGGGGCAATATGGCTACACCTTC
many	TRBV27	TRBD1	TRBJ1-2	CASSSTTGNNYGYTF	TGTGCCAGCAGTTCCACGACAGGGAATAACTATGGCTACACCTTC
.	TRBV6-9	TRBD1	TRBJ2-5	CASSYFRQGGQETQYF	TGTGCCAGCAGTTATTTCCGACAGGGTGGGCAAGAGACCCAGTACTTC
.	TRBV6-2/TRBV6-3	TRBD2	TRBJ2-1	CATTVTSGLAGITEKNEQFF	TGTGCCACCACAGTTACTTCCGGACTAGCGGGAATCACCGAAAAGAATGAGCAGTTCTTC
.	TRBV28	.	TRBJ2-7	CASSSAVRLGLGYEQYF	TGTGCCAGCAGTTCCGCCGTGAGACTAGGCCTCGGGTACGAGCAGTACTTC
.	TRBV28	.	TRBJ1-1	CASLPGGPNTEAFF	TGTGCCAGCCTCCCCGGGGGGCCGAACACTGAAGCTTTCTTT
many	TRBV20-1	TRBD1	TRBJ1-2	CSARGTTLTGGGYTF	TGCAGTGCTAGAGGTACTACGTTGACAGGGGGCGGCTACACCTTC
.	TRBV20-1	TRBD2	TRBJ2-1	CSAPPLAGAIGIAREQFF	TGCAGTGCTCCACCACTAGCGGGGGCCATTGGGATAGCTCGTGAGCAGTTCTTC
many	TRBV5-1	.	TRBJ2-3	CASSPAGQTTDTQYF	TGCGCCAGCAGCCCTGCAGGACAGACAACAGATACGCAGTATTTT
many	TRBV5-1	.	TRBJ2-1	CASSLRGDSYNEQFF	TGCGCCAGCAGCTTGCGGGGTGACTCCTACAATGAGCAGTTCTTC
.	TRBV12-5	.	TRBJ2-1	CASGVGIRQFF	TGTGCTAGTGGTGTGGGTATCCGGCAGTTCTTC
many	TRBV20-1	TRBD1	TRBJ2-3	CSATPQGQSLTDTQYF	TGCAGTGCTACACCACAGGGACAGAGCCTCACAGATACGCAGTATTTT
few	TRBV9	TRBD2	TRBJ2-3	CASSEGGGAADTQYF	TGTGCCAGCAGCGAAGGCGGGGGGGCCGCAGATACGCAGTATTTT
.	TRBV7-2	.	TRBJ1-5	CASSSPTGNQPQHF	TGTGCCAGCAGCTCACCGACGGGTAATCAGCCCCAGCATTTT
few	TRBV20-1	TRBD1	TRBJ1-4	CNAGDSQTNEKLFF	TGCAATGCTGGGGACAGCCAGACTAATGAAAAACTGTTTTTT
few	TRBV4-1	.	TRBJ1-4	CASSQVGTRGEKLFF	TGCGCCAGCAGCCAAGTAGGGACGAGGGGTGAAAAACTGTTTTTT
many	TRBV12-3/TRBV12-4	.	TRBJ1-1	CASTRTANTEAFF	TGTGCCAGCACGAGGACAGCGAACACTGAAGCTTTCTTT
few	TRBV6-5	.	TRBJ1-1	CASSSRGDTEAFF	TGTGCCAGCAGTTCCCGGGGAGACACTGAAGCTTTCTTT
.	TRBV6-6	.	TRBJ2-5	CASTVETQETQYF	TGTGCCAGCACAGTAGAAACTCAAGAGACCCAGTACTTC
.	TRBV5-1	.	TRBJ2-5	CASSLAIGAQETQYF	TGCGCCAGCAGCTTGGCCATCGGGGCTCAAGAGACCCAGTACTTC
few	TRBV3-1	TRBD1	TRBJ2-1	CASSLPTGTGQNNEQFF	TGTGCCAGCAGCCTACCTACTGGGACAGGGCAAAACAATGAGCAGTTCTTC
few	TRBV5-1	.	TRBJ1-4	CASSPGRLANEKLFF	TGCGCCAGCAGCCCGGGACGCCTAGCAAATGAAAAACTGTTTTTT
few	TRBV11-3	TRBD2	TRBJ2-1	CASSLARGLAGSSYNEQFF	TGTGCCAGCAGCTTAGCGAGGGGGCTAGCGGGGAGCTCCTACAATGAGCAGTTCTTC
.	TRBV7-9	TRBD1	TRBJ2-7	CASSWGSGQGNSYEQYF	TGTGCCAGCAGCTGGGGCTCGGGACAGGGCAACTCCTACGAGCAGTACTTC
once	TRBV20-1	TRBD2	TRBJ2-1	CSAFGLAGANEQFF	TGCAGTGCTTTTGGACTAGCGGGGGCAAATGAGCAGTTCTTC
.	TRBV7-2	.	TRBJ1-1	CASSLSPGTTEAFF	TGTGCCAGCAGCTTATCTCCGGGGACCACTGAAGCTTTCTTT